This entry describes one T cell receptor (beta chain). Sequencing used immunoSEQ multiplex PCR; TCRdb keeps in-frame clones, though not all of them. The profile shows approximately 60,000 clones, roughly 86% of them singletons. This entry is derived from a study of OX40 agonist ivuxolimab in advanced cancers. Trimming pared 5 bases from V and 6 bases from J, leaving 14 bases between. Germline assignment: CDR1 MNHEY and CDR2 SVGAGI. This CDR3 contains 13 residues. This chain uses TRBV6-5 with TRBJ2-7, with D perhaps given as TRBD1 or TRBD2 (5 bases each). The specimen was CD4+ or CD8+ T cells sorted from blood, collected in a trial of the OX40 agonist ivuxolimab. The sequence came from an adult with an advanced solid tumor such as melanoma, head and neck, liver or kidney cancer. The CDR3 spells CASSQGPEFEQYF. Written as DNA, the CDR3 is TGTGCCAGCAGTCAGGGACCGGAGTTCGAGCAGTACTTC.